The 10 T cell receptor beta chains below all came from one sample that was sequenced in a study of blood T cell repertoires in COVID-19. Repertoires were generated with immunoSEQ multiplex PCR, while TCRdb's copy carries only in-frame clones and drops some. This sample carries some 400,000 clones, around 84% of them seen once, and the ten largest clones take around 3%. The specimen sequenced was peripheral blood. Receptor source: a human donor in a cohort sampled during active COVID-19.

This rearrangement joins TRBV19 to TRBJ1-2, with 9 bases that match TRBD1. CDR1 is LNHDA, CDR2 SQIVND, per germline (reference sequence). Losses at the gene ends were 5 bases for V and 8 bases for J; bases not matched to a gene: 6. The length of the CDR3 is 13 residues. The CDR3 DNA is TGTGCCAGTAGTGTAACAGGGGGCGGCGGCTACACCTTC. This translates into CASSVTGGGGYTF.

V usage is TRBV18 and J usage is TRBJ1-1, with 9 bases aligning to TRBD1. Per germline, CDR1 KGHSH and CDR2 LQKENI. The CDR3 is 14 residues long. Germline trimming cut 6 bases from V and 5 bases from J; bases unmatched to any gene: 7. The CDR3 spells CASSRDRGDTEAFF. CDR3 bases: TGTGCCAGCTCCCGTGACAGGGGGGATACTGAAGCTTTCTTT.

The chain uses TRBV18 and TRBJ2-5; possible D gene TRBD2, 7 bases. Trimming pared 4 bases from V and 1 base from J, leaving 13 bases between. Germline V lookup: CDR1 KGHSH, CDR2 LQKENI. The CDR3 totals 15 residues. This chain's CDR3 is CASSRRGALQETQYF. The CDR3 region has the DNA TGTGCCAGCTCACGACGGGGGGCTCTCCAAGAGACCCAGTACTTC.

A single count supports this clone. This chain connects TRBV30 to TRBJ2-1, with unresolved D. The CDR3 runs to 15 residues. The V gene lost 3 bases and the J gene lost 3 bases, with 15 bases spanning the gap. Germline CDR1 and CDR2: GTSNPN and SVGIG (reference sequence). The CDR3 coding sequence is TGTGCCTGGAGAAAATTGGCAGGCCGCTACAATGAGCAGTTCTTC. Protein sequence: CAWRKLAGRYNEQFF.

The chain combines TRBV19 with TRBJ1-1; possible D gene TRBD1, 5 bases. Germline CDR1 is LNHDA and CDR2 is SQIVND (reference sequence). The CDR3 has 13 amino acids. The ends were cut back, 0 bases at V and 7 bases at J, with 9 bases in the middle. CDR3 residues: CASSIELRDEAFF. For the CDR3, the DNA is TGTGCCAGTAGTATAGAGCTCAGGGATGAAGCTTTCTTT.

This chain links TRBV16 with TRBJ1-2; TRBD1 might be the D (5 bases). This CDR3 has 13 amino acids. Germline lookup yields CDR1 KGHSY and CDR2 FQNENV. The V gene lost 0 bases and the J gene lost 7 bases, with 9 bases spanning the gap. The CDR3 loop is CASSQSTGVGYTF. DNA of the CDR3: TGTGCCAGCAGCCAATCAACAGGCGTTGGCTACACCTTC. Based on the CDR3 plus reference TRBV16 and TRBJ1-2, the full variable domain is GEEVAQTPKHLVRGEGQKAKLYCAPIKGHSYVFWYQQVLKNEFKFLISFQNENVFDETGMPKERFSAKCLPNSPCSLEIQATKLEDSAVYFCASSQSTGVGYTFGSGTRLTVV.

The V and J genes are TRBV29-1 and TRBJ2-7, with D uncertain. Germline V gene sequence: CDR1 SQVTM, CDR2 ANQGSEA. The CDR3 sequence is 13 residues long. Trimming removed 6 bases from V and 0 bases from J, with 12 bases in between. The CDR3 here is CSVRQESSYEQYF. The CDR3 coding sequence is TGCAGCGTCAGGCAGGAAAGCTCCTACGAGCAGTACTTC.

The CDR3 region has the DNA TGTGCCAGCCTGGACAGGGGCTCCTACAATGAGCAGTTCTTC. It is translated as CASLDRGSYNEQFF. This chain uses TRBV25-1 with TRBJ2-1; 9 bases match TRBD1. The CDR3 extends over 14 amino acids. Germline CDR1 and CDR2: MGHDK and SYGVNS. The V and J ends lost 8 bases and 0 bases, in that order; junction bases with no gene match: 2.

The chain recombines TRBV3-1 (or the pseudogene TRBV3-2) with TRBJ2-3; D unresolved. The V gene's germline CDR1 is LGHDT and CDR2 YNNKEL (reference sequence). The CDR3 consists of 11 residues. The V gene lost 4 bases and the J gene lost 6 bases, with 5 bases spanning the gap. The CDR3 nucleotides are TGTGCCAGCAGCCGGGCCGATACGCAGTATTTT. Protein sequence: CASSRADTQYF.

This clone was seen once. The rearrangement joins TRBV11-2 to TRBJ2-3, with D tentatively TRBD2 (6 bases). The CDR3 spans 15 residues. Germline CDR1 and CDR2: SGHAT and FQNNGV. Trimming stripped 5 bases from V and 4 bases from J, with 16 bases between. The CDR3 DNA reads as TGTGCCAGCAGCCCTAGCGCATCCGGGGCAGATACGCAGTATTTT. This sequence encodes CASSPSASGADTQYF.